Here is one T cell receptor beta chain with its context. V was trimmed by 5 bases and J by 3 bases, leaving 13 bases between them. The CDR3 is 14 residues long. The V gene's germline CDR1 is SEHNR and CDR2 FQNEAQ (reference sequence). The sample belongs to a study of blood T cell repertoires in COVID-19. The overall study: Italy, Spain and the United States were the sources of the convalescent and acute COVID-19 samples.

Clones were sequenced by immunoSEQ multiplex PCR, and TCRdb holds only the in-frame ones, with some missing. Counted here are roughly 130,000 clones, 86% occurring once; the ten biggest clones make up about 4.7%. Source material: peripheral blood. The chain is built from TRBV7-9 and TRBJ2-5, with D tentatively TRBD1 (6 bases). This TCR was recovered from a man aged 40-55 years with acute or convalescent COVID-19. The CDR3 loop is CASSPGAPEETQYF. In nucleotides, the CDR3 is TGTGCCAGCAGCCCAGGGGCGCCTGAAGAGACCCAGTACTTC.